Each of the 17 T cell receptor beta chains below was sequenced from the same sample in a study of cytomegalovirus exposure and HLA in healthy donors. This table comes from immunoSEQ multiplex PCR, and its TCRdb copy is limited to in-frame clones, with some not included. The sample consists of around 150,000 clones, roughly 80% of them appearing once. Specimen: PBMCs. The receptors shown here come from a young man in good health and CMV-seropositive.

V and J are TRBV27 and TRBJ1-2, with a tentative D call TRBD1 (6 bases). V lost 5 bases and J lost 1, with 17 bases in between. The CDR3 spans 16 residues. CDR1 MNHEY and CDR2 SMNVEV come from the germline V gene (reference sequence). This CDR3 is CASSPGWGRLNYGYTF. In DNA form, the CDR3 reads TGTGCCAGCAGTCCGGGTTGGGGGCGGCTTAACTATGGCTACACCTTC.

V is TRBV5-8 and J is TRBJ1-1, with 7 bases matching TRBD1. CDR3 size: 16 residues. Germline CDR1 reads SGHTS; CDR2 reads YDEGEE. J lost 5 bases, V lost 6 bases, and 16 bases had no gene match. In nucleotides, the CDR3 is TGTGCCAGCACCTGGTCTGCAGGGGGAAGAGGTACTGAAGCTTTCTTT. It is translated as CASTWSAGGRGTEAFF.

The rearrangement links TRBV7-2 to TRBJ1-2, with D possibly TRBD1 on 5 matching bases. Germline V gene lookup returns CDR1 SGHTA and CDR2 FQGNSA. The CDR3 is made up of 13 amino acids. Trimming left V 5 bases short and J 2 bases short, with 9 bases between. CDR3 in DNA: TGTGCCAGCAGCACGGACAAAAACTATGGCTACACCTTC. Protein product: CASSTDKNYGYTF.

V is TRBV5-1 and J is TRBJ1-1; D is possibly TRBD1 (5 bases). The CDR3 is made up of 14 amino acids. The V end was cut by 1 base, the J end by 1 base, with 8 bases between. The germline CDR1 and CDR2 sequences are SGHRS and YFSETQ. The CDR3 region is CASSLRTPNTEAFF. The CDR3 DNA follows: TGCGCCAGCAGCTTGCGGACACCGAACACTGAAGCTTTCTTT.

This clone has just one count. The CDR3 is CASSPGDGQYF. For the CDR3, the DNA is TGCGCCAGCAGTCCGGGAGATGGGCAGTACTTC. This rearrangement joins TRBV23-1 to TRBJ2-7; possibly TRBD2 for D (6 bases). TRBV23-1 is identified as an open reading frame with a role that is uncertain. This CDR3 spans 11 amino acids. Trimming stripped 4 bases from V and 9 bases from J, with 10 bases between.

The chain uses TRBV30 and TRBJ2-3, with D maybe TRBD2 (5 bases). This CDR3 comprises 12 residues. Germline V gives CDR1 GTSNPN, CDR2 SVGIG (reference sequence). V lost 2 bases, J lost 6 bases, and 9 bases lay in between. The CDR3 loop is CAWSQSGDTQYF. Written as DNA, the CDR3 is TGTGCCTGGAGTCAATCGGGGGATACGCAGTATTTT.

The chain is built from TRBV6-4 and TRBJ2-1; 7 nucleotides line up with TRBD2. The length of the CDR3 is 15 residues. The junction had 2 bases not matched to a gene; V was cut back by 2 bases and J by 1 base. The germline V gene has CDR1 MRHNA and CDR2 SNTAGT. CDR3 nucleotide sequence: TGTGCCAGCAGTGACACGGGGGGATCCTACAATGAGCAGTTCTTC. Protein product: CASSDTGGSYNEQFF.

The V and J genes are TRBV7-9 and TRBJ2-4; D perhaps matches TRBD2 (5 bases). The germline V gene encodes CDR1 SEHNR and CDR2 FQNEAQ (reference sequence). V dropped 1 base and J dropped 7 bases, with 14 bases sitting between them. The CDR3 is 15 amino acids. CDR3 region: CASSLGGPGKNIQYF. The CDR3 coding sequence is TGTGCCAGCAGCTTAGGCGGGCCCGGGAAGAACATTCAGTACTTC. The whole variable domain, remainder taken from reference TRBV7-9 and TRBJ2-4, is DTGVSQNPRHKITKRGQNVTFRCDPISEHNRLYWYRQTLGQGPEFLTYFQNEAQLEKSRLLSDRFSAERPKGSFSTLEIQRTEQGDSAMYLCASSLGGPGKNIQYFGAGTRLSVL.

The rearrangement joins TRBV9 to TRBJ1-6; 11 nucleotides agree with TRBD1. This CDR3 contains 18 residues. CDR1 and CDR2 (germline): SGDLS, YYNGEE. V shed 3 bases and J 0 bases; nucleotides not matched to a gene: 5. The DNA for the CDR3 is TGTGCCAGCAGCGAGGGACAGGGGGGGAGCTCCTATAATTCACCCCTCCACTTT. This codes for CASSEGQGGSSYNSPLHF.

This clone was found once. The gene calls are TRBV4-3 and TRBJ2-1; 8 nucleotides agree with TRBD2. This CDR3 is built from 16 residues. With 2 bases clipped from V and 4 bases from J, the junction kept 7 bases outside the gene matches. Germline loops: CDR1 LGHNA, CDR2 YSLEER. Here the CDR3 DNA reads TGCGCCAGCAGCCAATCCGGTGCGGGGGGATACAATGAGCAGTTCTTC. Its translation: CASSQSGAGGYNEQFF.

The chain employs TRBV2 and TRBJ2-7, with TRBD2 matching over 13 bases. The junction had 7 bases not matched to a gene; V was cut back by 6 bases and J by 2 bases. In germline, CDR1 is SNHLY, CDR2 FYNNEI. This CDR3 is 16 amino acids long. CDR3 coding DNA: TGTGCCAGCAGGGACCCCACTAGCGGGGGGGCCTACGAGCAGTACTTC. Its translation is CASRDPTSGGAYEQYF. Full variable domain (rest looked up from reference TRBV2 and TRBJ2-7): EPEVTQTPSHQVTQMGQEVILRCVPISNHLYFYWYRQILGQKVEFLVSFYNNEISEKSEIFDDQFSVERPDGSNFTLKIRSTKLEDSAMYFCASRDPTSGGAYEQYFGPGTRLTVT.

Details on this clone: Other DNA sequences within the sample encode an identical CDR3. This chain links TRBV30 with TRBJ1-5; a possible D gene is TRBD1 (6 bases). The germline CDR1 and CDR2 sequences are GTSNPN and SVGIG (reference sequence). V was clipped by 1 base and J by 7 bases, with 11 bases between them. The CDR3 extends over 13 amino acids. The CDR3 bases are TGTGCCTGGAGTGACAGGGTTGGCCAGCCCCAGCATTTT. Translation: CAWSDRVGQPQHF.

The sample holds a few counts of this clone. The V gene is TRBV6-5, the J gene TRBJ2-5; 8 bases map to TRBD2. The trim removed 5 bases at V and 5 bases at J, leaving 10 bases unmatched. The CDR3 is 15 amino acids. Germline lookup yields CDR1 MNHEY and CDR2 SVGAGI. CDR3 in amino acids: CASSPGLGGAETQYF. CDR3 nucleotide sequence: TGTGCCAGCAGTCCGGGACTAGGGGGTGCGGAGACCCAGTACTTC.

In DNA form, the CDR3 reads TGTGCCAGCAGTTTGGGCGCTCGCAATGAGCAGTTCTTC. Protein product: CASSLGARNEQFF. This rearrangement joins TRBV27 to TRBJ2-1; D ambiguous. Germline CDR1 MNHEY, CDR2 SMNVEV (reference sequence). V shed 3 bases and J shed 6 bases, with 9 bases lying between them. This CDR3 spans 13 amino acids.

The chain uses TRBV15 and TRBJ2-6, with a weak D call TRBD1 (6 bases). With 3 bases removed from V and 1 base from J, the gap between germline ends came to 10 bases. CDR1 and CDR2 from the germline V gene are LNHNV and YYDKDF (reference sequence). The CDR3 is made up of 16 amino acids. CDR3 nucleotides: TGTGCCACCAGCAGGATAGGGGGTTCTGGGGCCAACGTCCTGACTTTC. Translating it yields CATSRIGGSGANVLTF.

This chain uses TRBV4-3 with TRBJ1-1, with D unresolved. This CDR3 has 12 residues. Trimming took 3 bases from V and 12 from J, leaving 14 bases between them. Looked up from germline, CDR1 is LGHNA and CDR2 is YSLEER. The CDR3 DNA reads TGCGCCAGCAGCCATCCCCCGGGTATGACTTTCTTT. This translates into CASSHPPGMTFF.

This clone was recorded only once. This rearrangement joins TRBV7-9 to TRBJ1-3, with 8 bases identical to TRBD1. V shed 2 bases and J 11 bases; nucleotides not matched to a gene: 5. Looked up from germline, CDR1 is SEHNR and CDR2 is FQNEAQ (reference sequence). CDR3 length equals 13 residues. The CDR3: CASSLRTGRSIYF. For the CDR3, the DNA is TGTGCCAGCAGCTTACGGACAGGGCGATCCATATATTTT.